This T cell receptor beta chain comes out of a study of CD8+CD57+ T cells in acquired aplastic anemia. The overall study: Recorded DNA amounts for sorted CD4+ and CD8+ cells had an average of approximately 2.9 ug. Healthy donor sequencing depth: 10 million to 10.8 million CD4+, roughly 11 million CD8+ reads. General study findings and limits: Overlap between patients and controls comprised roughly 28 CD8+ CDR3 sequences. The study found no significant CD8+ Simpson's diversity difference between patients and controls.

Genomic DNA acted as the template from which TCR beta VDJ combination and CDR3 sequence profiling were carried out. MiXCR was run by TCRdb on the reads, yielding one entry per CDR3 protein. This sample has some 200,000 distinct CDR3 sequences, with over 60% found just once. Looked up from germline, CDR1 is SGHTA and CDR2 is FQGTGA. The CDR3 is made up of 9 amino acids, end residues included. A word on this clonotype: Its antigen is as yet unknown. A read error is likely, as this CDR3 ends without the conserved phenylalanine or tryptophan. It is unclear where the CDR3 begins or ends on the DNA, so no DNA is shown, and the CDR3 is as TCRdb lists it.

The rearrangement joins TRBV7-3 to TRBJ1-4; the listed D gene, TRBD1, was not tested against the DNA. What was sequenced was sorted CD4+, CD8+, or CD8+CD57+ T cells (not recorded which) from PBMCs. This sequence originates from a human donor in good health. The CDR3 loop is CASSRGGVY.